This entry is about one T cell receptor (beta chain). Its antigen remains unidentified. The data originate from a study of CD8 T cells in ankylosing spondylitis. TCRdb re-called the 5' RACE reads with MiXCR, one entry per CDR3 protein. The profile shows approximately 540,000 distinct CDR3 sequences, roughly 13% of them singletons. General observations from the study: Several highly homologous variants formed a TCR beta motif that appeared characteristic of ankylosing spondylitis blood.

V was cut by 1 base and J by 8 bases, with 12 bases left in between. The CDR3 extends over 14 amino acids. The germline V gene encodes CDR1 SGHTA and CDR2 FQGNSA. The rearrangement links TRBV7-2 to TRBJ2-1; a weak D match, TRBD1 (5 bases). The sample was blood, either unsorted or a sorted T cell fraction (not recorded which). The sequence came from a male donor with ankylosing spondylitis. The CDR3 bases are TGTGCCAGCAGCTTAGAATGGGAAGGGGATGAGCAGTTCTTC. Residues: CASSLEWEGDEQFF. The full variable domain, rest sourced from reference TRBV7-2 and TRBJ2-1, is GAGVSQSPSNKVTEKGKDVELRCDPISGHTALYWYRQSLGQGLEFLIYFQGNSAPDKSGLPSDRFSAERTGGSVSTLTIQRTQQEDSAVYLCASSLEWEGDEQFFGPGTRLTVL.